Each of the 26 T cell receptor beta chains below was sequenced from the same sample in a study of cytomegalovirus exposure and HLA in healthy donors. The PCR was carried out with 60 Vbeta primers and 13 Jbeta primers. Here immunoSEQ multiplex PCR was the method, and the copy in TCRdb shows in-frame clones only, minus some. The table records approximately 130,000 clones, about 73% of them present only once. The sample was PBMCs. Receptor source: a woman aged 40 to 49 in good health and CMV-seronegative.

The DNA for the CDR3 is TGTGCCAGCGATGACACCCTTACCCCCTATGGCTACACCTTC. It is translated as CASDDTLTPYGYTF. J is TRBJ1-2 and V is TRBV28, with no clear D. Trimming cost V 8 bases and J 4 bases, with 17 bases left between them. CDR1 and CDR2 (germline): MDHEN, SYDVKM. This CDR3 contains 14 residues.

The chain has TRBV19 and TRBJ2-7, with 9 bases matching TRBD1. This CDR3 is built from 15 residues. In germline, CDR1 is LNHDA, CDR2 SQIVND (reference sequence). The junction had 7 bases not matched to a gene; V was cut back by 5 bases and J by 2 bases. The CDR3 DNA sequence: TGTGCCAGTAGTGTCCGACAGGGGGTTCCCTACGAGCAGTACTTC. It codes for CASSVRQGVPYEQYF. The full variable domain, with the rest looked up from reference TRBV19 and TRBJ2-7, is DGGITQSPKYLFRKEGQNVTLSCEQNLNHDAMYWYRQDPGQGLRLIYYSQIVNDFQKGDIAEGYSVSREKKESFPLTVTSAQKNPTAFYLCASSVRQGVPYEQYFGPGTRLTVT.

This sequence joins TRBV28 and TRBJ2-7, with 9 positions matching TRBD1. The V and J ends lost 6 bases and 6 bases, in that order; junction bases with no gene match: 9. This CDR3 comprises 14 residues. The germline V gene has CDR1 MDHEN and CDR2 SYDVKM. The CDR3 nucleotides are TGTGCCAGCAGCCGTGGGGACAGGGAGTCCGAGCAGTACTTC. Translation: CASSRGDRESEQYF.

The V and J genes are TRBV18 and TRBJ2-5, with unresolved D. Trimming removed 3 bases from V and 3 bases from J, with 5 bases in between. Looked up from germline, CDR1 is KGHSH and CDR2 is LQKENI. The CDR3 is 12 amino acids. The CDR3 loop is CASSPREETQYF. CDR3 nucleotide sequence: TGTGCCAGCTCACCGCGAGAAGAGACCCAGTACTTC.

This sequence joins TRBV5-1 and TRBJ2-2, with 7 positions matching TRBD1. The germline V gene encodes CDR1 SGHRS and CDR2 YFSETQ. The CDR3 consists of 15 residues. Trimming removed 5 bases from V and 3 bases from J; junction bases left unmatched: 7. CDR3 sequence (DNA): TGCGCCAGCAGGGTTTCCGGGACAGACACCGGGGAGCTGTTTTTT. Translation: CASRVSGTDTGELFF.

This clone has a handful of counts. J is TRBJ2-5 and V is TRBV28, with a tentative D call TRBD2 (6 bases). The length of the CDR3 is 14 residues. CDR1 and CDR2 (germline): MDHEN, SYDVKM. V shed 5 bases and J shed 0 bases, with 10 bases lying between them. The CDR3 DNA reads TGTGCCAGCAGTAACGGGGAGGACCAAGAGACCCAGTACTTC. Translation gives CASSNGEDQETQYF.

The rearrangement joins TRBV6-4 to TRBJ2-5; 9 bases are a match to TRBD1. The junction had 9 bases not matched to a gene; V was cut back by 3 bases and J by 4 bases. The CDR3 has 16 amino acids. Per the germline V gene, CDR1 is MRHNA and CDR2 is SNTAGT. In DNA, the CDR3 is TGTGCCAGCAGTGAGTCGGGGACAGGGAGTGGAGAGACCCAGTACTTC. Protein sequence: CASSESGTGSGETQYF.

The chain uses TRBV27 and TRBJ2-1; tentatively, D is TRBD1 (6 bases). The CDR3 runs 14 residues. Germline loops: CDR1 MNHEY, CDR2 SMNVEV (reference sequence). With 3 bases removed from V and 9 bases from J, the gap between germline ends came to 15 bases. The CDR3 nucleotides are TGTGCCAGCAGTTTCCTCCCACAGGGTTCTGAGCAGTTCTTC. This encodes CASSFLPQGSEQFF.

The chain recombines TRBV4-2 with TRBJ2-6; perhaps TRBD2 as D (6 bases). CDR1 LGHNA and CDR2 YNFKEQ come from the germline V gene. V lost 0 bases and J lost 2, with 8 bases in between. The CDR3 extends over 16 amino acids. The CDR3 bases are TGTGCCAGCAGCCAAGATGGCGGGGCTGGGGCCAACGTCCTGACTTTC. Protein product: CASSQDGGAGANVLTF.

This chain connects TRBV5-6 to TRBJ1-2; the match to TRBD1 covers 11 bases. CDR3 length: 15 residues. J was trimmed by 3 bases and V by 2 bases; bases with no gene match: 3. In germline, CDR1 is SGHDT, CDR2 YYEEEE. CDR3 loop: CASSFGTGGHYGYTF. For the CDR3, the DNA is TGTGCCAGCAGCTTTGGGACAGGGGGGCACTATGGCTACACCTTC.

The chain combines TRBV13 with TRBJ2-3; 9 nucleotides match TRBD2. The CDR3 is made up of 19 amino acids. Germline V gives CDR1 PRHDT, CDR2 FYEKMQ (reference sequence). J gave up 4 bases and V 8 bases, and 22 bases lay outside the gene matches. CDR3 in amino acids: CASSNLRREGPIRADTQYF. In nucleotides, the CDR3 is TGTGCCAGCTCTAATCTCCGGCGGGAGGGCCCTATCAGGGCAGATACGCAGTATTTT.

This chain links TRBV27 with TRBJ2-5; no clear D gene. The CDR3 sequence is 13 residues long. The V end was cut by 1 base, the J end by 3 bases, with 6 bases between. Germline CDR1 reads MNHEY; CDR2 reads SMNVEV (reference sequence). CDR3 nucleotides: TGTGCCAGCAGTTTATATAGAAAAGAGACCCAGTACTTC. Translating it yields CASSLYRKETQYF.

V gene TRBV29-1 combines with J gene TRBJ1-4, with TRBD1 as a possible D gene (5 bases). The CDR3 covers 14 residues. CDR1 is SQVTM and CDR2 is ANQGSEA in the germline V gene. Deletions cut 0 bases from V and 8 bases from J, with 13 bases between. CDR3 loop: CSVEDPGDREKLFF. The CDR3 DNA follows: TGCAGCGTTGAAGATCCGGGGGACCGGGAAAAACTGTTTTTT.

The chain employs TRBV5-5 and TRBJ2-4; 7 nucleotides line up with TRBD1. Germline CDR1 and CDR2: SGHKS and YYEKEE (reference sequence). V was clipped by 3 bases and J by 9 bases; unmatched bases: 15. The CDR3 is made up of 16 amino acids. The CDR3 bases are TGTGCCAGCAGCTATCCGGGACAGAACCTTGGTGGCATTCAGTACTTC. The encoded protein is CASSYPGQNLGGIQYF.

The chain uses TRBV5-4 and TRBJ2-2, with 8 bases fitting TRBD1. The CDR3 loop spans 16 amino acids. The ends lost 3 bases at V and 2 bases at J; junction bases unmatched: 6. Germline V gives CDR1 SGHNT, CDR2 YYREEE (reference sequence). DNA for the CDR3: TGTGCCAGCAGCTGGGAGACAGGGGTAAACACCGGGGAGCTGTTTTTT. Amino acids: CASSWETGVNTGELFF.

This chain joins TRBV5-1 and TRBJ2-5, with TRBD2 matching 7 bases. The CDR3 length is 13 residues. Germline CDR1 reads SGHRS; CDR2 reads YFSETQ. The junction had 3 bases not matched to a gene; V was cut back by 2 bases and J by 5 bases. The CDR3 reads CASSLAGSETQYF. The CDR3, as DNA: TGCGCCAGCAGCTTAGCGGGATCGGAGACCCAGTACTTC.

As to this clone: The same CDR3 is also encoded by other DNA sequences in this sample. The CDR3 reads CASSQDRGLAGDNEQFF. Written as DNA, the CDR3 is TGCGCCAGCAGCCAAGACCGGGGACTAGCGGGGGACAATGAGCAGTTCTTC. This sequence joins TRBV4-3 and TRBJ2-1; the match to TRBD2 covers 14 bases. J gave up 5 bases and V 0 bases, and 3 bases lay outside the gene matches. CDR1 is LGHNA and CDR2 is YSLEER in the germline V gene. CDR3 length: 17 residues.

The rearrangement uses TRBV4-3 and TRBJ2-7, with TRBD2 matching 7 bases. Germline loops: CDR1 LGHNA, CDR2 YSLEER. V was clipped by 4 bases and J by 2 bases; unmatched bases: 8. This CDR3 region has 15 residues. The CDR3 region has the DNA TGCGCCAGCAGCCTTGCCTCTAGCGGCCCCTACGAGCAGTACTTC. It codes for CASSLASSGPYEQYF.

The chain joins TRBV18 to TRBJ1-4; D is ambiguous. The CDR3 spans 13 residues. V was trimmed by 5 bases and J by 8 bases, leaving 12 bases between them. CDR1 and CDR2 (germline): KGHSH, LQKENI. The CDR3 DNA sequence: TGTGCCAGCTCAGGAGGGCGCGGCGAAAAACTGTTTTTT. Translation: CASSGGRGEKLFF.

This chain connects TRBV5-5 to TRBJ2-5, with 7 bases that match TRBD1. This CDR3 is built from 14 residues. With 3 bases clipped from V and 5 bases from J, the junction kept 7 bases outside the gene matches. The germline gives CDR1 SGHKS, CDR2 YYEKEE (reference sequence). The CDR3 nucleotides are TGTGCCAGCAGCTATGGGGACAGAAAGGAGACCCAGTACTTC. Translating gives CASSYGDRKETQYF. Combining the CDR3 with reference TRBV5-5 and TRBJ2-5 gives the whole variable domain DAGVTQSPTHLIKTRGQQVTLRCSPISGHKSVSWYQQVLGQGPQFIFQYYEKEERGRGNFPDRFSARQFPNYSSELNVNALLLGDSALYLCASSYGDRKETQYFGPGTRLLVL.

V is TRBV6-5 and J is TRBJ2-7; TRBD1 aligns across 10 bases. Germline V gene lookup returns CDR1 MNHEY and CDR2 SVGAGI. The trim removed 6 bases at V and 2 bases at J, leaving 4 bases unmatched. The CDR3 totals 14 residues. Here the CDR3 reads CASSTDRGPYEQYF. The CDR3 nucleotides are TGTGCCAGCAGCACCGACAGGGGGCCCTACGAGCAGTACTTC.

This clone was found a few times. The genes are TRBV28 and TRBJ2-7, with D possibly being TRBD1 (6 bases). This CDR3 has 13 residues. V lost 5 bases, J lost 4 bases, and 12 bases lay in between. Germline V gene sequence: CDR1 MDHEN, CDR2 SYDVKM. The CDR3 DNA reads as TGTGCCAGCAGTCCGGGACAATCTTACGAGCAGTACTTC. Residues: CASSPGQSYEQYF.

V usage is TRBV20-1 and J usage is TRBJ2-7, with D maybe TRBD1 (5 bases). Trimming stripped 3 bases from V and 2 bases from J, with 5 bases between. CDR1 and CDR2 from the germline V gene are DFQATT and SNEGSKA (reference sequence). This CDR3 region has 11 residues. CDR3 nucleotides: TGCAGTGCTAGGACAGCCTACGAGCAGTACTTC. It yields the protein CSARTAYEQYF.

On this clone itself: Germline is not matched at one junction end, which may reflect a read error. The rearrangement uses TRBV7-9 and TRBJ1-2, with 10 bases that match TRBD1. The CDR3 runs 15 residues. Germline-derived CDR1 and CDR2 are SEHNR and FQNEAQ (reference sequence). CDR3 DNA sequence: TGTTCCAGCAGCTTCGGGACAGGGGTTCGATATGGCTACACCTTC. Translated, it gives CSSSFGTGVRYGYTF.

The CDR3 region has the DNA TGCGCCAGCAGCTTGCCTGTAACCTACGAGCAGTACTTC. This encodes CASSLPVTYEQYF. This chain connects TRBV5-1 to TRBJ2-7, with unresolved D. CDR3 length: 13 amino acids. Trimming left V 1 base short and J 2 bases short, with 7 bases between. CDR1 is SGHRS, CDR2 YFSETQ, per germline.

The V and J genes are TRBV28 and TRBJ2-7, with TRBD1 identical over 7 bases. This CDR3 comprises 15 residues. CDR1 and CDR2 (germline): MDHEN, SYDVKM. After removal of 5 bases from V and 1 base from J, the junction contained 8 bases not matched to a gene. CDR3 protein: CASSIGTALSYEQYF. CDR3 nucleotides: TGTGCCAGCAGTATAGGGACAGCTCTATCCTACGAGCAGTACTTC.